These 5 T cell receptor beta chains were all obtained from the same sample, sequenced in a study of blood T cell repertoires in COVID-19. Measured with immunoSEQ multiplex PCR; TCRdb has only the in-frame clones, and not every one. This sample has about 200,000 clones, with around 80% found just once. The sequenced sample consisted of peripheral blood. The receptors were gathered from a man in his fifties or sixties who had recovered from COVID-19.

The chain uses TRBV19 and TRBJ2-3; D remains unclear. The CDR3 spans 16 residues. Germline V gene lookup returns CDR1 LNHDA and CDR2 SQIVND (reference sequence). The V end was cut by 7 bases, the J end by 0 bases, with 17 bases between. The CDR3 DNA follows: TGTGCCAGTACCTCCCACAGAACCTCTAGCACAGATACGCAGTATTTT. This gives the protein CASTSHRTSSTDTQYF.

This rearrangement joins TRBV7-2 to TRBJ2-7, with a possible D match to TRBD2 (6 bases). Germline loops: CDR1 SGHTA, CDR2 FQGNSA. V was cut by 3 bases and J by 3 bases, with 12 bases left in between. This CDR3 is 14 amino acids long. This CDR3 reads CASSFQSDYYEQYF. The CDR3 region has the DNA TGTGCCAGCAGCTTCCAATCGGACTACTACGAGCAGTACTTC.

In its sample, this clone was seen a few times. The genes are TRBV10-3 and TRBJ2-3; TRBD1 is a possible D gene (6 bases). Germline CDR1 and CDR2: ENHRY and SYGVKD. Trimming removed 8 bases at V and 0 bases at J, with 9 bases between. The CDR3 spans 13 residues. CDR3 bases: TGTGCCATCCGGACAGAGAGCACAGATACGCAGTATTTT. Translated, it gives CAIRTESTDTQYF.

A remark on this clone: The junction departs from germline at one end; a sequencing error may be responsible. V usage is TRBV29-1 and J usage is TRBJ1-2; D possibly corresponds to TRBD1 (5 bases). This CDR3 region has 11 residues. In germline, CDR1 is SQVTM, CDR2 ANQGSEA. The CDR3: CSVQGNDGYTF. The CDR3 DNA reads TGCAGCGTTCAGGGTAACGATGGCTACACCTTC.

The chain joins TRBV7-9 to TRBJ1-2; D remains unclear. Trimming removed 5 bases at V and 9 bases at J, with 16 bases between. CDR1 and CDR2 from the germline V gene are SEHNR and FQNEAQ (reference sequence). CDR3 length: 13 residues. For the CDR3, the DNA is TGTGCCAGCAGCCGAGACGGAGCCGAACGCTACACCTTC. It is translated as CASSRDGAERYTF. Full variable domain (missing parts from reference TRBV7-9 and TRBJ1-2): DTGVSQNPRHKITKRGQNVTFRCDPISEHNRLYWYRQTLGQGPEFLTYFQNEAQLEKSRLLSDRFSAERPKGSFSTLEIQRTEQGDSAMYLCASSRDGAERYTFGSGTRLTVV.